These 15 T cell receptor beta chains were all obtained from the same sample, sequenced in a study of CD4 and CD8 cells across lung adenocarcinoma regions. MiXCR, applied by TCRdb to the PCR reads, yields one record per CDR3 protein. The sample has 13,000 or so distinct CDR3 sequences, roughly 50% seen once. What was sequenced was CD8+ T cells from the margin of a lung tumor. The receptor source for this set is a male donor with lung adenocarcinoma. The CD4 and CD8 labels of this study may be unreliable.

This clonotype was counted a few times. The J gene is TRBJ2-3, the V gene TRBV7-2, with D hard to call. This CDR3 region has 13 residues. Deletions cut 5 bases from V and 6 bases from J, with 12 bases between. The germline CDR1 and CDR2 sequences are SGHTA and FQGNSA. CDR3: CASSPNAKDTQYF. The CDR3, as DNA: TGTGCCAGCAGCCCAAACGCTAAGGATACGCAGTATTTT. Complete variable domain (other parts from reference TRBV7-2 and TRBJ2-3): GAGVSQSPSNKVTEKGKDVELRCDPISGHTALYWYRQSLGQGLEFLIYFQGNSAPDKSGLPSDRFSAERTGGSVSTLTIQRTQQEDSAVYLCASSPNAKDTQYFGPGTRLTVL.

This rearrangement joins TRBV27 to TRBJ2-4; perhaps D is TRBD1 or TRBD2 (5 bases each). The CDR3 consists of 15 residues. Germline CDR1 and CDR2: MNHEY and SMNVEV (reference sequence). Trimming cost V 11 bases and J 13 bases, with 30 bases left between them. In DNA form, the CDR3 reads TGTGCCCGCGTCTCGGGTAGGGGAGCCAAAAACACGCAGTACTTC. Protein: CARVSGRGAKNTQYF.

The chain couples TRBV5-6 to TRBJ2-2; 13 nucleotides match TRBD2. V was clipped by 1 base and J by 0 bases; unmatched bases: 12. Germline CDR1 reads SGHDT; CDR2 reads YYEEEE. This CDR3 is 21 amino acids long. In nucleotides, the CDR3 is TGTGCCAGCAGCTTGACGGGACTAGCGGGGACCCCGTTCGCGAACACCGGGGAGCTGTTTTTT. Translated: CASSLTGLAGTPFANTGELFF.

On this clonotype: One end of the junction does not line up with germline, which may come from a read error. The chain combines TRBV27 with TRBJ2-3; 7 bases are shared with TRBD2. Germline CDR1 is MNHEY and CDR2 is SMNVEV (reference sequence). The CDR3 loop spans 16 amino acids. Written as DNA, the CDR3 is TGTGCCAGCAGTTCCCCAGGGCCGGGAGGCAAAGACACTCAGTATTTC. Its protein product is CASSSPGPGGKDTQYF.

Relative to its sample, this clonotype is medium-sized. The V gene is TRBV6-1, the J gene TRBJ1-6, with D perhaps TRBD1 (6 bases). Germline CDR1 reads MNHNS; CDR2 reads SASEGT. Deletions cut 3 bases from V and 9 bases from J, with 12 bases between. The CDR3 loop spans 14 amino acids. CDR3 DNA sequence: TGTGCCAGCAGTGACAGGGGCGGAAGTTCACCCCTCCACTTT. Its protein product is CASSDRGGSSPLHF.

The chain uses TRBV12-3 or TRBV12-4 and TRBJ2-1; no definite D call. The ends were cut back, 1 base at V and 8 bases at J, with 9 bases in the middle. The length of the CDR3 is 13 residues. CDR3 loop: CASSLGGPHEQFF. CDR3 in DNA: TGTGCCAGCAGTTTAGGCGGCCCCCATGAGCAGTTCTTC.

The chain employs TRBV6-1 and TRBJ2-5, with D possibly being TRBD1 or TRBD2 (6 bases each). V lost 6 bases to trimming and J lost 0 bases, with 20 bases between them. The CDR3 length is 17 residues. Germline assignment: CDR1 MNHNS and CDR2 SASEGT. CDR3 loop: CASREVPGGGDQETQYF. The CDR3, as DNA: TGTGCCAGCAGAGAGGTGCCCGGGGGCGGGGACCAAGAGACCCAGTACTTC.

Note on this clonotype: The junction and the germline gene differ at one end; a read error may be behind it. The genes are TRBV6-1 and TRBJ2-1; the match to TRBD2 covers 8 bases. Germline V gene sequence: CDR1 MNHNS, CDR2 SASEGT. The CDR3 extends over 15 amino acids. CDR3 residues: CASSELAGGVDEQFF. CDR3 nucleotides: TGTGCCAGCAGTGAACTGGCGGGAGGCGTCGATGAGCAGTTCTTT.

The chain combines TRBV27 with TRBJ2-4, with unresolved D. Germline V gene sequence: CDR1 MNHEY, CDR2 SMNVEV (reference sequence). CDR3 size: 15 residues. V lost 3 bases and J 10 bases, leaving 19 bases between the germline ends. The CDR3 nucleotides read TGTGCCAGCAGTTTGGGCAGCCGTGGCCGAGAGATTCAGTACTTC. It specifies CASSLGSRGREIQYF.

This clonotype was observed many times. The chain carries TRBV7-2 and TRBJ2-2, with a possible D match to TRBD1 (7 bases). V was pared by 3 bases and J by 3 bases, with 14 bases between. This CDR3 has 16 residues. CDR1 is SGHTA, CDR2 FQGNSA, per germline. In nucleotides, the CDR3 is TGTGCCAGCAGCTTGGCGGGACAGTGGCACACCGGGGAGCTGTTTTTT. Protein product: CASSLAGQWHTGELFF.

This clonotype has only a few counts. The chain carries TRBV6-1 and TRBJ2-2; TRBD2 matches at 7 bases. The V gene's germline CDR1 is MNHNS and CDR2 SASEGT. CDR3 length equals 12 residues. V lost 11 bases, J lost 8 bases, and 8 bases stayed unmatched. CDR3 region: CAGGLVRGELFF. CDR3 nucleotide sequence: TGTGCCGGCGGACTAGTACGTGGGGAGCTGTTTTTT.

This clonotype was recorded a few times. The gene calls are TRBV27 and TRBJ2-1; D uncertain. The CDR3 runs 11 residues. The germline V gene encodes CDR1 MNHEY and CDR2 SMNVEV (reference sequence). Trimming removed 4 bases from V and 10 bases from J, with 8 bases in between. In DNA, the CDR3 is TGTGCCAGCAGTTCCTCGATGGAGCAGTTCTTC. It yields the protein CASSSSMEQFF.

A note on this clonotype: Just one base apart from a much larger clone, this may be a read error. This chain connects TRBV12-3 or TRBV12-4 to TRBJ2-1, with 8 nucleotides matching TRBD2. The CDR3 runs 15 residues. The junction had 13 bases not matched to a gene; V was cut back by 3 bases and J by 12 bases. For the CDR3, the DNA is TGTGCCAGCAGTTTTCGAGACACGAATCGGGGGGGGCAGTTCTTC. This translates into CASSFRDTNRGGQFF.

The chain couples TRBV7-2 to TRBJ2-1; TRBD2 agrees at 9 bases. The CDR3 is made up of 19 amino acids. Trimming at V came to 2 bases and at J to 10 bases, leaving 21 bases not matched to a gene. The germline gives CDR1 SGHTA, CDR2 FQGNSA. CDR3 nucleotide sequence: TGTGCCAGCAGCTTAACGCAAGCCCTGGGACTAGCCGGGACTTACGAGCAGTTCTTC. This gives the protein CASSLTQALGLAGTYEQFF.

The chain links TRBV6-1 to TRBJ2-3; D gene unclear. There are 12 residues in the CDR3. CDR1 and CDR2 (germline): MNHNS, SASEGT. The CDR3 DNA reads as TGTGCGGGCATTGAAGCCAAAGATACGCAGTATTTT. Amino acids: CAGIEAKDTQYF.